The source of this TCR beta chain is a study of blood T cell repertoires in COVID-19. Study background: Sample material is recorded as cDNA or gDNA derived from T cells, B-cell-depleted T cells, or PBMCs.

TCRdb keeps only in-frame clones here, not all; method: immunoSEQ multiplex PCR. The data hold 250,000 or so clones, with over 65% observed a single time. The length of the CDR3 is 15 residues. Trimming shortened V by 0 bases and J by 10 bases, and 14 bases separated the two germline ends. Germline V CDR1 and CDR2: SGHKS, YYEKEE (reference sequence). The sequenced sample was peripheral blood. The J gene is TRBJ1-6, the V gene TRBV5-5, with a tentative D call TRBD1 (6 bases). The sequence was collected from a woman over 75 with acute or convalescent COVID-19. The CDR3, as DNA: TGTGCCAGCAGCTTGGTTAGGGGGTGGTGGTCACCCCTCCACTTT. This encodes CASSLVRGWWSPLHF.